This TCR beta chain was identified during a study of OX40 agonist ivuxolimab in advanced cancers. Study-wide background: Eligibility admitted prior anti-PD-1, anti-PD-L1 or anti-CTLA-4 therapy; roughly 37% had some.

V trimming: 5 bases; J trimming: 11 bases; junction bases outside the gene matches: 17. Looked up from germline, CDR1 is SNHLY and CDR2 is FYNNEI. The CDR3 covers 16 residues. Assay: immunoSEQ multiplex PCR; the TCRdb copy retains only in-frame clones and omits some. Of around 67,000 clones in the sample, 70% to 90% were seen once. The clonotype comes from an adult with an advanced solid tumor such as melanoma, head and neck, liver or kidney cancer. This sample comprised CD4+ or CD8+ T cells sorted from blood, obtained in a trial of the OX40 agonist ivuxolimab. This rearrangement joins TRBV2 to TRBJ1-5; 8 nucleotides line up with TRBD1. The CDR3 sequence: CASSFSTGTGHGSQHF. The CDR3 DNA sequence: TGTGCCAGCAGTTTTTCTACCGGGACAGGACATGGGTCCCAGCATTTT.